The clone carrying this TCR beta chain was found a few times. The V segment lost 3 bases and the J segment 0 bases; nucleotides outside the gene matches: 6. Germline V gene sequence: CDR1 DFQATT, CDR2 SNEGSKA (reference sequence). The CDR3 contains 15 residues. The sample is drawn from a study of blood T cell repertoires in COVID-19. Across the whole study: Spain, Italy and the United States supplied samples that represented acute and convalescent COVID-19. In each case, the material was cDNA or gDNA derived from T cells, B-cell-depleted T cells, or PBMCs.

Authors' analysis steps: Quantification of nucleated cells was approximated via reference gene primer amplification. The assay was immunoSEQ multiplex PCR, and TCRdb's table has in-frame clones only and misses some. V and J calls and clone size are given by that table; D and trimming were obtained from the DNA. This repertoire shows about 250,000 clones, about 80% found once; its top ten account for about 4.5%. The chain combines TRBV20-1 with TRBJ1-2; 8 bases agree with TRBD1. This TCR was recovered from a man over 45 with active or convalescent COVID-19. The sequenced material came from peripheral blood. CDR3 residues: CSASDRGGSNYGYTF. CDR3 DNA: TGCAGTGCTAGTGACAGGGGAGGGTCTAACTATGGCTACACCTTC.